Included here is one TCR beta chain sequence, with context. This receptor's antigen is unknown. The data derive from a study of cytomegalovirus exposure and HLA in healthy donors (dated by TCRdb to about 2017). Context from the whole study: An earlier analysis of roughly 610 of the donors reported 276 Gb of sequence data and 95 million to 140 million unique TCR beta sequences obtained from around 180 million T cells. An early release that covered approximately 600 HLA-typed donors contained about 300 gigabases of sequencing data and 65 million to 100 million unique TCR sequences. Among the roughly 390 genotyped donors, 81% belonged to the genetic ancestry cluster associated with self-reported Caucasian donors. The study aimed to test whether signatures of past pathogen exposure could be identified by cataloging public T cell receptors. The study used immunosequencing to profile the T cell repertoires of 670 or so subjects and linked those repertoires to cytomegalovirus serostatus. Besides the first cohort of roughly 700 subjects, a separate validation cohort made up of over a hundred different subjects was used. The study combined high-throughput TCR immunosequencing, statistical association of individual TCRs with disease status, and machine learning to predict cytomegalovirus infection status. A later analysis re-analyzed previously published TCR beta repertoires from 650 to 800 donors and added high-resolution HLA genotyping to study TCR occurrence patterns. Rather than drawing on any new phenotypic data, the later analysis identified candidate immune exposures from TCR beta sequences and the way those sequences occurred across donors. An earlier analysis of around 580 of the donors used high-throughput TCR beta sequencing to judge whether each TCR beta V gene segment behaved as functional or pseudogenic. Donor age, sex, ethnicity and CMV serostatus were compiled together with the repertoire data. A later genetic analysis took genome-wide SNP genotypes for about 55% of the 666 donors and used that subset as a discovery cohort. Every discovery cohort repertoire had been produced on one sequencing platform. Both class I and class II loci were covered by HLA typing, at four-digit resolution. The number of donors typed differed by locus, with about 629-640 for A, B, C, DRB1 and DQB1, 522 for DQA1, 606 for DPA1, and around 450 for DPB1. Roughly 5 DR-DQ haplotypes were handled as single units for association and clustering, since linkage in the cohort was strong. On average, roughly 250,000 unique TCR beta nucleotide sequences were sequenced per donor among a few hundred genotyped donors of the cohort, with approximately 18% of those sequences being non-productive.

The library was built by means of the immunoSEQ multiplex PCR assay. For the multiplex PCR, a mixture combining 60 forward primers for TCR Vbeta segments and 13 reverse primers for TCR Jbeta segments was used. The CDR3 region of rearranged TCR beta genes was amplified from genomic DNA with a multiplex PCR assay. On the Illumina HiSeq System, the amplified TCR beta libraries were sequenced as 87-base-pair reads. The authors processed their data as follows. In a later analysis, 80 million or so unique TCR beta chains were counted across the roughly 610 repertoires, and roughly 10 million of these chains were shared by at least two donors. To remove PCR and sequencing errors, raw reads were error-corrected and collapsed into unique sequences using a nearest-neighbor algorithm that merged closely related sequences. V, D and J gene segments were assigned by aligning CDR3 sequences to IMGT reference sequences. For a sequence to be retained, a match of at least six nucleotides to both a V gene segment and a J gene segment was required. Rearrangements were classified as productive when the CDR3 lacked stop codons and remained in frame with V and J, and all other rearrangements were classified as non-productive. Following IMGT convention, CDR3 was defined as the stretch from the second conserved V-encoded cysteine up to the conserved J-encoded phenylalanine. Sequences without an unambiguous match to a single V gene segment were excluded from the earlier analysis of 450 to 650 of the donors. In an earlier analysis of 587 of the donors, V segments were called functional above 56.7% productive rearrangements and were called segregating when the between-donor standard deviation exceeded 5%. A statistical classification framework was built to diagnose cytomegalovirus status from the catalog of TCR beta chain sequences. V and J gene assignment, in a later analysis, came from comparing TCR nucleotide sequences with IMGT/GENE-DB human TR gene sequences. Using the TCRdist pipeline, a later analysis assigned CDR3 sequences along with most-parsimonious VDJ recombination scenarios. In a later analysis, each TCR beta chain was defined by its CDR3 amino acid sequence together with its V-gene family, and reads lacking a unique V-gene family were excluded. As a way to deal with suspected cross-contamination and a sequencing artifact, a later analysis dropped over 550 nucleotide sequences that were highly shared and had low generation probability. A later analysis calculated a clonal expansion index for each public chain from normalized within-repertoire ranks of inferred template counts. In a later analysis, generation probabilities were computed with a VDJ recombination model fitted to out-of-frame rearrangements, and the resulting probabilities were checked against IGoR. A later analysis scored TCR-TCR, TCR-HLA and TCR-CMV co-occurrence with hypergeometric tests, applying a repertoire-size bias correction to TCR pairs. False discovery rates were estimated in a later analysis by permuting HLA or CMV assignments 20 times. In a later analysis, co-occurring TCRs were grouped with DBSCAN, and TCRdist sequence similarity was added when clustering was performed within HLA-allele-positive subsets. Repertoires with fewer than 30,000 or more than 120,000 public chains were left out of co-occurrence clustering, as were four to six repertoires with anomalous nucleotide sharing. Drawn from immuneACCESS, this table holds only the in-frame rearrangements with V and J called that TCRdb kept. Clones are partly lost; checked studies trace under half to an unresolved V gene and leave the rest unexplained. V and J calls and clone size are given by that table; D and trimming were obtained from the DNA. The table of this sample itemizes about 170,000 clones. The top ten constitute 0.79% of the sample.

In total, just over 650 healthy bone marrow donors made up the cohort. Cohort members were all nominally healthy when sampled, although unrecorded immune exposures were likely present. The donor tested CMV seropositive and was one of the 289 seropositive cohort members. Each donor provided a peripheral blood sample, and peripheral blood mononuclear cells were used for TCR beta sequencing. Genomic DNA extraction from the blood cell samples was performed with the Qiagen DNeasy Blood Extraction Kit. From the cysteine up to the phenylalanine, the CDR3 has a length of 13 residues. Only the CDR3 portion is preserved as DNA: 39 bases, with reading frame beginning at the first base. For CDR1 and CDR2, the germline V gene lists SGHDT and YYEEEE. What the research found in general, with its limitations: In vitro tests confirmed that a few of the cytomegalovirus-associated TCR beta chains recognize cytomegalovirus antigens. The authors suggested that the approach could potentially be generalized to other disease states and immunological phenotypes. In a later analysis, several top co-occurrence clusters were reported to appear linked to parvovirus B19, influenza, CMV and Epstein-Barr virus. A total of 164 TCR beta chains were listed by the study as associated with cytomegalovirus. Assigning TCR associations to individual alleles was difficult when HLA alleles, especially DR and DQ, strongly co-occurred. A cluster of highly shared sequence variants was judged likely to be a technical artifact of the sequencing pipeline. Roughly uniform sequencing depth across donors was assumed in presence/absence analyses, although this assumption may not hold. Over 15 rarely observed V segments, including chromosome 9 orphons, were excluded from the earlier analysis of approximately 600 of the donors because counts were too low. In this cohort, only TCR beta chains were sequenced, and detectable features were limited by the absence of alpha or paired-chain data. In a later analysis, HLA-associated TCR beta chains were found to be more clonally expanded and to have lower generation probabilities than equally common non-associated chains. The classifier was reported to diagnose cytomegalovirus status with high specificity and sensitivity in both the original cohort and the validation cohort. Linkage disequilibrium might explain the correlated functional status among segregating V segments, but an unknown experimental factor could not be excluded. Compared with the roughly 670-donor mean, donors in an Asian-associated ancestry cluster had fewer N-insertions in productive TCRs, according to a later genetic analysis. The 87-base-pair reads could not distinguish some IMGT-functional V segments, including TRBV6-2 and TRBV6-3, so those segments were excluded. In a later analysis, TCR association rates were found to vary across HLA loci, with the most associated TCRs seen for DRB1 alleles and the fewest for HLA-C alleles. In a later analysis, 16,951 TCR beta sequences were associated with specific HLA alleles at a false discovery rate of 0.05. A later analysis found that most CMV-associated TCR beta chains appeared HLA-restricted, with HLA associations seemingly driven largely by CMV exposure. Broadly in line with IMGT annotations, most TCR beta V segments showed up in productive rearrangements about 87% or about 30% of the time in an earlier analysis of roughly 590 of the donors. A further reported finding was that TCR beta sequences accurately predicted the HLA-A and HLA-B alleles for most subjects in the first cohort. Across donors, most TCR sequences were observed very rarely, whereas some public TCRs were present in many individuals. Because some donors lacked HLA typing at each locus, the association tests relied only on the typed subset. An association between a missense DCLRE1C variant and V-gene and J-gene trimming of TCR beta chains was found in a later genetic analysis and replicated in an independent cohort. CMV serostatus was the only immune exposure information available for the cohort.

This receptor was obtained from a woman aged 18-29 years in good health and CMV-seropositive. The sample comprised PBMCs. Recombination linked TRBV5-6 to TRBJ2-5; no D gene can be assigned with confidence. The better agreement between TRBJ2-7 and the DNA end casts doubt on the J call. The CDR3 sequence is CASSLASSYEQYF. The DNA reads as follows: TGTGCCAGCAGCTTGGCTAGTAGCTACGAGCAGTACTTC.